The 9 T cell receptor beta chains below come from one sample, sequenced in a study of OX40 agonist ivuxolimab in advanced cancers. Sequencing used immunoSEQ multiplex PCR; TCRdb keeps in-frame clones, though not all of them. This table has 80,000 or so clones, roughly 90% appearing once. The sample was CD4+ or CD8+ T cells sorted from blood, taken in a trial of the OX40 agonist ivuxolimab. Source of these receptors: an adult with an advanced solid tumor such as melanoma, head and neck, liver or kidney cancer.

The chain joins TRBV4-1 to TRBJ1-5, with 12 bases matching TRBD1. This CDR3 is built from 16 residues. Germline trimming cut 4 bases from V and 4 bases from J; bases unmatched to any gene: 5. Germline CDR1 reads MGHRA; CDR2 reads YSYEKL. The CDR3 DNA sequence: TGCGCCAGCAGCCCGGGGACAGGGGGCTCGAATCAGCCCCAGCATTTT. Amino acids: CASSPGTGGSNQPQHF.

This chain links TRBV28 with TRBJ1-2; 7 nucleotides align to TRBD1. CDR3 length equals 11 residues. Per the germline V gene, CDR1 is MDHEN and CDR2 is SYDVKM. The V and J ends lost 11 bases and 6 bases, in that order; junction bases with no gene match: 6. The CDR3 protein is CAGTGENGYTF. CDR3 in DNA: TGTGCCGGAACAGGGGAAAATGGCTACACCTTC.

The chain is built from TRBV5-1 and TRBJ2-1; a weak D match, TRBD2 (8 bases). V shed 2 bases and J shed 1 base, with 19 bases lying between them. CDR3 length: 18 amino acids. CDR1 is SGHRS, CDR2 YFSETQ, per germline. This CDR3 reads CASSLASGGRGSYNEQFF. The CDR3 DNA is TGCGCCAGCAGCTTAGCGAGCGGGGGCAGGGGGTCCTACAATGAGCAGTTCTTC.

This clone was seen just once. The chain carries TRBV6-1 and TRBJ2-7; possible D gene TRBD2, 6 bases. The ends were cut back, 5 bases at V and 5 bases at J, with 19 bases in the middle. Per the germline V gene, CDR1 is MNHNS and CDR2 is SASEGT. CDR3 length equals 15 residues. The CDR3, as DNA: TGTGCCAGCAGTTCCCGTGGAGGGTCCGTCCACGAGCAGTACTTC. Translation: CASSSRGGSVHEQYF.

The chain links TRBV18 to TRBJ1-3; no definite D call. Germline assignment: CDR1 KGHSH and CDR2 LQKENI. The CDR3 spans 12 residues. V was cut by 5 bases and J by 8 bases, with 10 bases left in between. CDR3: CASSWAVDTIYF. Here the CDR3 DNA reads TGTGCCAGCTCATGGGCGGTGGACACCATATATTTT.

The CDR3 is CASSSLAWAEQFF. Written as DNA, the CDR3 is TGTGCCAGCAGCTCACTAGCGTGGGCTGAGCAGTTCTTC. The chain recombines TRBV11-3 with TRBJ2-1, with 7 bases lining up with TRBD2. With V trimmed by 4 bases and J by 9 bases, 6 bases remained unmatched. Germline V CDR1 and CDR2: SGHNT, YENEEA. The CDR3 has 13 residues.

The chain couples TRBV5-5 to TRBJ2-5; TRBD2 matches 8 bases. This CDR3 has 13 residues. Per the germline V gene, CDR1 is SGHKS and CDR2 is YYEKEE (reference sequence). After removal of 6 bases from V and 1 base from J, the junction contained 2 bases not matched to a gene. In nucleotides, the CDR3 is TGTGCCAGCACCGGACTAGCCCAAGAGACCCAGTACTTC. Translating it yields CASTGLAQETQYF.

This clone was seen only once. V and J are TRBV12-5 and TRBJ1-5; D gene uncertain. The V and J ends lost 2 bases and 5 bases respectively, with 22 bases between them. The germline CDR1 and CDR2 sequences are LGHNT and FRNRAP. This CDR3 region has 18 residues. CDR3 bases: TGTGCTAGTGGTTTGTCCGCACAATGGAACCTAGATGATCAGCCCCAGCATTTT. It translates to CASGLSAQWNLDDQPQHF.

The chain combines TRBV7-2 with TRBJ2-5; 10 bases line up with TRBD2. There are 17 residues in the CDR3. J gave up 1 base and V 5 bases, and 10 bases lay outside the gene matches. Germline V gene lookup returns CDR1 SGHTA and CDR2 FQGNSA. This CDR3 is CASSLGLAAPTQETQYF. CDR3 in DNA: TGTGCCAGCAGCCTAGGACTAGCGGCCCCAACCCAAGAGACCCAGTACTTC. The entire variable domain, with the rest obtained from reference TRBV7-2 and TRBJ2-5, is as follows: GAGVSQSPSNKVTEKGKDVELRCDPISGHTALYWYRQSLGQGLEFLIYFQGNSAPDKSGLPSDRFSAERTGGSVSTLTIQRTQQEDSAVYLCASSLGLAAPTQETQYFGPGTRLLVL.